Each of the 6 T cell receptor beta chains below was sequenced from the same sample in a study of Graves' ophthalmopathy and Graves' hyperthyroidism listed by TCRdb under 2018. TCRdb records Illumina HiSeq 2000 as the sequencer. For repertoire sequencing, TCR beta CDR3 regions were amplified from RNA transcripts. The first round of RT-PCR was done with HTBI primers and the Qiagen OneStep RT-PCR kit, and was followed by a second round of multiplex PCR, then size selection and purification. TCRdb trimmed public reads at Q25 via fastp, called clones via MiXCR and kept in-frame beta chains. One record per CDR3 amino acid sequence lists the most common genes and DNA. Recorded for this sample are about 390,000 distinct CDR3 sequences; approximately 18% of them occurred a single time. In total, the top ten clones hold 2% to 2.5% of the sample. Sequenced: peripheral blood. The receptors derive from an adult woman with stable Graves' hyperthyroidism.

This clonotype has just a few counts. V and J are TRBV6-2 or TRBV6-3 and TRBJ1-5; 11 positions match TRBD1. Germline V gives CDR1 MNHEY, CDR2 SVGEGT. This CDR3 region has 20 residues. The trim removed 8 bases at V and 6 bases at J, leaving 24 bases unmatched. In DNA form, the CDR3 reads TGTGCCAGCTCAAGAACCCCGGGACAGGGGGACCTAGGTACGGGTCAGCCCCAGCATTTT. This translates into CASSRTPGQGDLGTGQPQHF.

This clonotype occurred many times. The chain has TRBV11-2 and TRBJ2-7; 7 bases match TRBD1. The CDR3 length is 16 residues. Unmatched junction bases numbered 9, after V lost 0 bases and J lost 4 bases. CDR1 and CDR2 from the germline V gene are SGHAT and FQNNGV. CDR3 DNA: TGTGCCAGCAGCTTAGATTACCGGACAGGACAATACGAGCAGTACTTC. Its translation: CASSLDYRTGQYEQYF.

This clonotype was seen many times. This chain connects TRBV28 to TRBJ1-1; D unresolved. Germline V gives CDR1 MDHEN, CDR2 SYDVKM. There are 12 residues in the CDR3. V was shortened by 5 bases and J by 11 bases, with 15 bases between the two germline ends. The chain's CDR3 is CASSPRHPGAFF. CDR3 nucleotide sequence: TGTGCCAGCAGTCCTAGACATCCTGGGGCTTTCTTT.

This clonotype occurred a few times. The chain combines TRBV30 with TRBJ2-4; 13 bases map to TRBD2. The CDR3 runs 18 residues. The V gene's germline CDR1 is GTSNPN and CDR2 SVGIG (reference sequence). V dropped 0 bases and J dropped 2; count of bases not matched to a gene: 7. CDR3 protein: CAWSVQRTSGRSKNIQYF. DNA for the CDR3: TGTGCCTGGAGTGTACAGCGGACTAGCGGGAGATCCAAAAACATTCAGTACTTC. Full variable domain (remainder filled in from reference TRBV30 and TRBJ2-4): SQTIHQWPATLVQPVGSPLSLECTVEGTSNPNLYWYRQAAGRGLQLLFYSVGIGQISSEVPQNLSASRPQDRQFILSSKKLLLSDSGFYLCAWSVQRTSGRSKNIQYFGAGTRLSVL.

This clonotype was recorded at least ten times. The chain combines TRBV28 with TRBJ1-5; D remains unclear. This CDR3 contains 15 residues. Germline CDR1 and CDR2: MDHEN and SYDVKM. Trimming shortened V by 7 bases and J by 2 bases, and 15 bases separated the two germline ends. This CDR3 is CASTLSGGGNQPQHF. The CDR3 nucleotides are TGTGCCAGCACCTTGAGTGGCGGTGGCAATCAGCCCCAGCATTTT.

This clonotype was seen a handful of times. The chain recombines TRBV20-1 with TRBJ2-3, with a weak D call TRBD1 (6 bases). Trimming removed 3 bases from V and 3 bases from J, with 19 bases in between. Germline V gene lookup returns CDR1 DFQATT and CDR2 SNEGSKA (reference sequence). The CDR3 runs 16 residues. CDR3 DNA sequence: TGCAGTGCTAGGACAGGTGCTGAATGGGTGACAGATACGCAGTATTTT. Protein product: CSARTGAEWVTDTQYF.